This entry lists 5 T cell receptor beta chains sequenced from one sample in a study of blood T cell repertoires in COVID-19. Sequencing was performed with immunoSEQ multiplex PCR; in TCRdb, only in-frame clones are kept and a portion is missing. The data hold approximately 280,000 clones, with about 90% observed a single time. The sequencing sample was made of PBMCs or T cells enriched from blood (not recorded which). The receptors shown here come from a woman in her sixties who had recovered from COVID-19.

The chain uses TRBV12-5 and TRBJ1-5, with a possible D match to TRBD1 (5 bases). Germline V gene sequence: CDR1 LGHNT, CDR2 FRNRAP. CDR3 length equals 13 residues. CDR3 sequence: CASRQYSNQPQHF. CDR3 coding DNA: TGTGCCTCTCGACAGTATAGCAATCAGCCCCAGCATTTT. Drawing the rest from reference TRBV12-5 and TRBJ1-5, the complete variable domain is DARVTQTPRHKVTEMGQEVTMRCQPILGHNTVFWYRQTMMQGLELLAYFRNRAPLDDSGMPKDRFSAEMPDATLATLKIQPSEPRDSAVYFCASRQYSNQPQHFGDGTRLSIL.

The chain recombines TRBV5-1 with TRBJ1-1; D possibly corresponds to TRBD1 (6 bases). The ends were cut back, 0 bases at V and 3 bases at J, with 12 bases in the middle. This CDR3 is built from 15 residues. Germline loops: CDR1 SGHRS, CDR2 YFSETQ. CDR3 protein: CASSLDRAVYTEAFF. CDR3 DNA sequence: TGCGCCAGCAGCTTGGACAGGGCAGTTTACACTGAAGCTTTCTTT.

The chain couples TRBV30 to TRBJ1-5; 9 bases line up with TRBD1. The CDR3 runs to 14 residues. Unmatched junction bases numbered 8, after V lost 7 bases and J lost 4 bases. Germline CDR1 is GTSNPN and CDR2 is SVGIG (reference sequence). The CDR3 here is CAYQTGTGNQPQHF. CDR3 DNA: TGTGCCTACCAAACCGGGACAGGGAATCAGCCCCAGCATTTT.

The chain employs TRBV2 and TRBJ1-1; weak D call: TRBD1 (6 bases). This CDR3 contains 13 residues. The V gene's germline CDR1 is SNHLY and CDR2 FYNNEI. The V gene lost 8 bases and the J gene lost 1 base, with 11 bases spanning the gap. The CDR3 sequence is CASFGGPNTEAFF. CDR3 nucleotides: TGTGCCAGCTTTGGGGGCCCGAACACTGAAGCTTTCTTT.

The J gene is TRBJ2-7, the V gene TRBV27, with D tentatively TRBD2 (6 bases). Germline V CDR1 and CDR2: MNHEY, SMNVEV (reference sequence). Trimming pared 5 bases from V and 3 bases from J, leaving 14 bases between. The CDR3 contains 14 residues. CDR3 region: CASSVAGPHYEQYF. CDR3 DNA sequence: TGTGCCAGCAGTGTGGCGGGGCCCCACTACGAGCAGTACTTC.